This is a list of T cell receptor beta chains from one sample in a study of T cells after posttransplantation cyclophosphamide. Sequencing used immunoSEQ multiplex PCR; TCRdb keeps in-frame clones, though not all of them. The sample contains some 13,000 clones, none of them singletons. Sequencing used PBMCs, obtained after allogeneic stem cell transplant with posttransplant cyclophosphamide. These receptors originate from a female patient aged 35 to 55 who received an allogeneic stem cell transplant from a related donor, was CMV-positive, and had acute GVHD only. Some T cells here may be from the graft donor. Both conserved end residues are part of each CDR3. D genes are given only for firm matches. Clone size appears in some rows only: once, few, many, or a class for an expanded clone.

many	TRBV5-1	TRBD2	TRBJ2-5	TGCGCCAGCAGGACCTCAGGCGGGGGGGCCTTTGAGACCCAGTACTTC	CASRTSGGGAFETQYF
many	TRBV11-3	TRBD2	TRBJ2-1	TGTGCCAGCAGCTTAGAAGGGACTAGCGGATACAATGAGCAGTTCTTC	CASSLEGTSGYNEQFF
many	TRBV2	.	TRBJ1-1	TGTGCCAGCAGTGAAGCGCAGGCAGGAGAAGCTTTCTTT	CASSEAQAGEAFF
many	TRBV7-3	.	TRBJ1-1	TGTGCCAGCAGCTTAGGGCAGGGGAACGCTGAAGCTTTCTTT	CASSLGQGNAEAFF
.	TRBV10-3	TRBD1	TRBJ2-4	TGTGCCATCAGTGACGAGACAGGGGGTGGAGGGAACATTCAGTACTTC	CAISDETGGGGNIQYF
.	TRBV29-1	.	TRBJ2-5	TGCAGCGTTGAAGTTGTCGGAGAGACCCAGTACTTC	CSVEVVGETQYF
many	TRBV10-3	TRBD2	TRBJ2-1	TGTGCCATCAGTGAAATGACTAGCCTTCTGTACAATGAGCAGTTCTTC	CAISEMTSLLYNEQFF
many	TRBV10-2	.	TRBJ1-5	TGCGCCAGCAGTGTTTCGGGGAGCAATCAGCCCCAGCATTTT	CASSVSGSNQPQHF
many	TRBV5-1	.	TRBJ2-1	TGCGCCAGCAGCTTGGAGGGGACTCTCTACAATGAGCAGTTCTTC	CASSLEGTLYNEQFF
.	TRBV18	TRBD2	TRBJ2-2	TGTGCCAGCTCTCGGGACTATAAGGACACCGGGGAGCTGTTTTTT	CASSRDYKDTGELFF
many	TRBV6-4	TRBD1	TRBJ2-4	TGTGCCAGCAGTGAAAGCGTTGGGACAGCAAAGTACTTC	CASSESVGTAKYF
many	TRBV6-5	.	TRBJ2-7	TGTGCCACCTGGTCAACGGGGACCTACGAGCAGTACTTC	CATWSTGTYEQYF
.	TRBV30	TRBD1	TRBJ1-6	TGTGCCTGGAGTGTAGCGACAGGGGGCGAGTCACCCCTCCACTTT	CAWSVATGGESPLHF
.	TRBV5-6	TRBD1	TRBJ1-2	TGTGCCAGCAGCTTGGGACGGGGACAGGGGGCGATGGGCTACACCTTC	CASSLGRGQGAMGYTF
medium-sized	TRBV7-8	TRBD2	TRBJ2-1	TGTGCCAGCAGCTTAGCGGGCGGGACTAGCATTTTGAATGAGCAGTTCTTC	CASSLAGGTSILNEQFF
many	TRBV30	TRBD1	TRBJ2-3	TGTGCCTGGAGTTCGACAGGGACAGATACGCAGTATTTT	CAWSSTGTDTQYF
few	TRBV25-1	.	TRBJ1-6	TGTGCCAGCAGTGAATATCTCCCAGGGGCCGATAATTCACCCCTCCACTTT	CASSEYLPGADNSPLHF
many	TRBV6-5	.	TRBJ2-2	TGTGCCAGCAGTTACTCGCGGGGAACCGGGGAGCTGTTTTTT	CASSYSRGTGELFF
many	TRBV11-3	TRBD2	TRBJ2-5	TGTGCCAGCAGCTTAGCGGCTAGCGGAAAAGAGACCCAGTACTTC	CASSLAASGKETQYF
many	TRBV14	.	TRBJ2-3	TGTGCCAGCAGCCAACTTTGGGGAGCGGGCACAGATACGCAGTATTTT	CASSQLWGAGTDTQYF
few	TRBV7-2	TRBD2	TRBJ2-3	TGTGCCAGCAGCTTCCAACCATTGGGAGCGGGGGGAGGGGATACGCAGTATTTT	CASSFQPLGAGGGDTQYF
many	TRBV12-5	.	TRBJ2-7	TGTGCTAGTGGTTTGTCCTCAGGTAACGAGCAGTACTTC	CASGLSSGNEQYF
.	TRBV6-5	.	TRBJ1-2	TGTGCCAGCAGCCCCGGACAGTCCTATGGCTACACCTTC	CASSPGQSYGYTF
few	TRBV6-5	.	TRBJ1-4	TGTGCCAGCAGTTACCTCAGGGTCGGTAATGAAAAACTGTTTTTT	CASSYLRVGNEKLFF
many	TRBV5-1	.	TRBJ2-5	TGCGCCAGCACTCCGGGATTGGGGACCCAGTACTTC	CASTPGLGTQYF
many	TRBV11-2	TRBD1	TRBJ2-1	TGTGCCAGCAGCTCTAGGGACAGGGGTTATAACAATGAGCAGTTCTTC	CASSSRDRGYNNEQFF
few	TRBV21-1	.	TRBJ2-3	TGTGCCAAACACAGGGATACGCAGTATTTT	CAKHRDTQYF
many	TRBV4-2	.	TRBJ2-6	TGTGCCAGCAGCCAAGCTCAGGGGGCCAACGTCCTGACTTTC	CASSQAQGANVLTF
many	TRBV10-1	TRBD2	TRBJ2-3	TGCGCCAGCAGTGAGTTAAGCGGGGCCCGCGGGGATACGCAGTATTTT	CASSELSGARGDTQYF
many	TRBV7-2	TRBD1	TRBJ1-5	TGTGCCAGCAGCTTAGGGACAGGGGTGGGTCAGCCCCAGCATTTT	CASSLGTGVGQPQHF
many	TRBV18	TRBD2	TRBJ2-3	TGTGCCAGCTCACGGCGGGAGTACGGAGATACGCAGTATTTT	CASSRREYGDTQYF
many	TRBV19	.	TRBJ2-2	TGTGCCAGTAGTATTCGGCGGACCCAGGGGCCCGGGGAGCTGTTTTTT	CASSIRRTQGPGELFF
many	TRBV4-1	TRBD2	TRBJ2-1	TGCGCCAGCAGCCAAGAAGAGTCAGGCGGGGGGAGCAATGAGCAGTTCTTC	CASSQEESGGGSNEQFF
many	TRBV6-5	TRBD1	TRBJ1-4	TGTGCCAGCAGTCCTACAGGGGTCACTAATGAAAAACTGTTTTTT	CASSPTGVTNEKLFF
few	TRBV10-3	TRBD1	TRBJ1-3	TGTGCCATCAGTTACACACAGGGGGCTGGAAACACCATATATTTT	CAISYTQGAGNTIYF
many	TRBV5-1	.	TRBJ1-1	TGCGCCAGCAGCCTTGGGACAAACACTGAAGCTTTCTTT	CASSLGTNTEAFF
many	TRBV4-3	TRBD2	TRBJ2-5	TGCGCCAGCAGCCAAGACTGGACTAGCGGGAGGGCCAGTCAAGAGACCCAGTACTTC	CASSQDWTSGRASQETQYF
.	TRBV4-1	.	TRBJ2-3	TGCGCCAGCAGCTCTAACACAGGGAACACAGATACGCAGTATTTT	CASSSNTGNTDTQYF
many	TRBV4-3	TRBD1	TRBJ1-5	TGCGCCAGCAGCCAAGATAGGGACAGTTTGTCGGGCCAGCCCCAGCATTTT	CASSQDRDSLSGQPQHF
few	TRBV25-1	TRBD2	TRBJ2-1	TGTGCCAGCTTAGCGGGGGGCTACAATGAGCAGTTCTTC	CASLAGGYNEQFF
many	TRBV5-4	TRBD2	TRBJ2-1	TGTGCCAGCAGCTCTGCTTTAGCGGGGGTCTACAATGAGCAGTTCTTC	CASSSALAGVYNEQFF
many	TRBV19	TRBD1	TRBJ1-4	TGTGCCAGTAGTCCCCCGACAGGGTTACATGAAAAACTGTTTTTT	CASSPPTGLHEKLFF
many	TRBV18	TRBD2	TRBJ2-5	TGTGCCAGCTCACCAGGGGAAACTAGCGGACAAGAGACCCAGTACTTC	CASSPGETSGQETQYF
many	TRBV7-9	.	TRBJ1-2	TGTGCCAGCAGCTACCAAAACTTAGCTAACTATGGCTACACCTTC	CASSYQNLANYGYTF
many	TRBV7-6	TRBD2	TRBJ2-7	TGTGCCAGCAGCTCCCCGGGGGGGGTCTTCGAGCAGTACTTC	CASSSPGGVFEQYF
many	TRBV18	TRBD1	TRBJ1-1	TGTGCCAGCTCGCGGGGGGACAGTTGGAACACTGAAGCTTTCTTT	CASSRGDSWNTEAFF
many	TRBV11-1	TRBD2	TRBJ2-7	TGTGCCAGCAGCCCCCGACCGGGACTAGCGGCCTACGAGCAGTACTTC	CASSPRPGLAAYEQYF
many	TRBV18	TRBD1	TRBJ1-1	TGTGCCAGCTCATATCAAGACAGGGCAGACGTTGAAGCTTTCTTT	CASSYQDRADVEAFF
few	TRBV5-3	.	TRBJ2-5	TGTGCCAGAAGCTTGGTCACGACTAGAGGCAAAGAGACCCAGTACTTC	CARSLVTTRGKETQYF
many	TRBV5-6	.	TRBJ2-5	TGTGCCAGCAGCCGGGTTGGCAGTCAAGAGACCCAGTACTTC	CASSRVGSQETQYF
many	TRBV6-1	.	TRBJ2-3	TGTGCCAGCAACGGACAGCGCACAGATACGCAGTATTTT	CASNGQRTDTQYF
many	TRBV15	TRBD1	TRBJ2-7	TGTGCCACCAGCAGAGCCTCCGGGACAGAATTAGGGAAGCAGTACTTC	CATSRASGTELGKQYF
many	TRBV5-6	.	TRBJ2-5	TGTGCCAGCAGCTTCCTTAGCGGTCAAGAGACCCAGTACTTC	CASSFLSGQETQYF
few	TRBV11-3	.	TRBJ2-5	TGTGCCAGCAGCTTAGTTCAGGGAGAGACCCAGTACTTC	CASSLVQGETQYF
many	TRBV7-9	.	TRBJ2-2	TGTGCCAGCAGCTCCCCGGACACCGGGGAGCTGTTTTTT	CASSSPDTGELFF
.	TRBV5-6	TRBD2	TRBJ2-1	TGTGCCAGCAGCTTGGCCGGGGGGGGAAACTACAATGAGCAGTTCTTC	CASSLAGGGNYNEQFF
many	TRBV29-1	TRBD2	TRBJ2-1	TGCAGCGTTGTGGCTAGCGGGGGAAATGAGCAGTTCTTC	CSVVASGGNEQFF
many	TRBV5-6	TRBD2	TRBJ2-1	TGTGCCAGCAGCTCGGGGGCTAGCGGGAGGGTCTACAATGAGCAGTTCTTC	CASSSGASGRVYNEQFF
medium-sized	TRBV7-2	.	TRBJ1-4	TGTGCCAGCAGCTTACGAGGAGATGCAACTAATGAAAAACTGTTTTTT	CASSLRGDATNEKLFF
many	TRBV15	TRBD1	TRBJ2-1	TGTGCCACCAGCAGAGGGGTGGACAGGGCCAGCAATGAGCAGTTCTTC	CATSRGVDRASNEQFF